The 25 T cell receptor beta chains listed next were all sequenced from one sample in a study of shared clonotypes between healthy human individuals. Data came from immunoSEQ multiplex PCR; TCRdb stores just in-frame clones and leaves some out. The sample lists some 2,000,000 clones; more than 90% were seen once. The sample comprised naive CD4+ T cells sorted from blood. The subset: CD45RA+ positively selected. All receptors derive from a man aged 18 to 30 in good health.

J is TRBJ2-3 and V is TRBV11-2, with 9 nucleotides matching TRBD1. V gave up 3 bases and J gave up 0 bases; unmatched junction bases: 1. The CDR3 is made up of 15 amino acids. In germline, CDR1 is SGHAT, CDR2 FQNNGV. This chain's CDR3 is CASSFGTGSTDTQYF. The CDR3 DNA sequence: TGTGCCAGCAGCTTCGGGACAGGGAGCACAGATACGCAGTATTTT.

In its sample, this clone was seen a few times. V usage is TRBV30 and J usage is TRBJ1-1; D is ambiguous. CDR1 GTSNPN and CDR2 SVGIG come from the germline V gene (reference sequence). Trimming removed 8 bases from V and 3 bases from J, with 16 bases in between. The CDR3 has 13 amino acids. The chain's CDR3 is CAERGGWDTEAFF. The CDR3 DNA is TGTGCCGAACGGGGAGGGTGGGACACTGAAGCTTTCTTT.

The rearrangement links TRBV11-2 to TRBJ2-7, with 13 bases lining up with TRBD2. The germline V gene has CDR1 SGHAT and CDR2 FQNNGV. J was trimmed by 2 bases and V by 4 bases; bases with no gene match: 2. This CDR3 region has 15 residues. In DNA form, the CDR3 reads TGTGCCAGCAGCTCGGGACTAGCGGGGACCTACGAGCAGTACTTC. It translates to CASSSGLAGTYEQYF.

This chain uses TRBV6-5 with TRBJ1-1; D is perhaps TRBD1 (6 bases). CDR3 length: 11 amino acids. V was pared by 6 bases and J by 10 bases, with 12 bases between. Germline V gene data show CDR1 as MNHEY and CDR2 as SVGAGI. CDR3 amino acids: CASRRGTRAFF. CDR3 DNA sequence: TGTGCCAGCAGGAGGGGGACAAGAGCTTTCTTT.

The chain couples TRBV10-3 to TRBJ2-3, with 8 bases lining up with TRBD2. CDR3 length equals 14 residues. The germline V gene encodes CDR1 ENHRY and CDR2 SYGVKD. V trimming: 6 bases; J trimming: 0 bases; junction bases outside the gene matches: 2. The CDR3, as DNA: TGTGCCATCAGGGCGGGGGGAAGCACAGATACGCAGTATTTT. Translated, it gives CAIRAGGSTDTQYF.

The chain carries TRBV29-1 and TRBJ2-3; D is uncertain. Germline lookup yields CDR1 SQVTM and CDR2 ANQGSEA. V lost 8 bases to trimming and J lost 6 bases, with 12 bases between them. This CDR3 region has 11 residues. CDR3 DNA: TGCAGCCAAATTGGGAAGGATACGCAGTATTTT. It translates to CSQIGKDTQYF.

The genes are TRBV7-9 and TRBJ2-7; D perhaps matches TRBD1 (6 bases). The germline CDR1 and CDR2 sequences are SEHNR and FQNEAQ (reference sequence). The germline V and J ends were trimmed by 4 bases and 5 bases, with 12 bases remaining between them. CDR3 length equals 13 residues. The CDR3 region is CASSSLRGHEQYF. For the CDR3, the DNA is TGTGCCAGCAGCTCCCTCAGGGGCCACGAGCAGTACTTC.

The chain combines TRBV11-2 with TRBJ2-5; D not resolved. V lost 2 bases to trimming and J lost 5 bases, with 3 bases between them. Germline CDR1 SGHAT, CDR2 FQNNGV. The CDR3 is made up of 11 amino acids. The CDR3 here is CASSLIETQYF. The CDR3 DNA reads TGTGCCAGCAGCTTAATTGAGACCCAGTACTTC.

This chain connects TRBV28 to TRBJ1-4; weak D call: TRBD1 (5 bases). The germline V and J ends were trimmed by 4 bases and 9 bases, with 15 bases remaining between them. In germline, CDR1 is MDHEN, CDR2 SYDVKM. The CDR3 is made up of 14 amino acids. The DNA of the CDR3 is TGTGCCAGCAGTTCCGGGGGGGTAATCCAAAAACTGTTTTTT. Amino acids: CASSSGGVIQKLFF.

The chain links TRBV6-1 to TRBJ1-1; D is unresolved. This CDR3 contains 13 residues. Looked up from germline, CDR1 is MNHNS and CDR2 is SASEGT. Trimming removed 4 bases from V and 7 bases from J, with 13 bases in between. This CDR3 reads CASSVISTDEAFF. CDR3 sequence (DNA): TGTGCCAGCAGTGTCATTTCGACGGATGAAGCTTTCTTT.

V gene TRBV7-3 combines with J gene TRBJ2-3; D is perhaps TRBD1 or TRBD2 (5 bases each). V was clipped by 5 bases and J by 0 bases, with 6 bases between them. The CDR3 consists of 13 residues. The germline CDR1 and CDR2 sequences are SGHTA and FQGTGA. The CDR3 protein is CASSRDSTDTQYF. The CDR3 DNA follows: TGTGCCAGCAGCCGGGACAGCACAGATACGCAGTATTTT.

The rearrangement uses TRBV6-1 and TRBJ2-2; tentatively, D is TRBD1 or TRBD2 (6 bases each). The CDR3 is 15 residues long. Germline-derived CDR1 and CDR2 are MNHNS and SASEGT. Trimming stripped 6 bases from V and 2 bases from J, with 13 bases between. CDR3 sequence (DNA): TGTGCCAGCAGCTTAGGGGGAGGAAACACCGGGGAGCTGTTTTTT. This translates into CASSLGGGNTGELFF.

CDR3 loop: CASSQDLEGRYGYTF. The CDR3 DNA follows: TGTGCCAGCAGCCAAGATTTGGAGGGGAGGTATGGCTACACCTTC. V gene TRBV4-2 combines with J gene TRBJ1-2; D may be TRBD1 (5 bases). Germline V lookup: CDR1 LGHNA, CDR2 YNFKEQ. The CDR3 spans 15 residues. Trimming cost V 0 bases and J 5 bases, with 13 bases left between them.

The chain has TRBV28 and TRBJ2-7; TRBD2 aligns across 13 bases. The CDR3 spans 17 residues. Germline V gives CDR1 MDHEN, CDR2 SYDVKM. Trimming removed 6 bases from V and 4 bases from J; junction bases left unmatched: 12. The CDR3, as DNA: TGTGCCAGCAGAGCACTAGCGGGGGGGCCGGGGCTATACGAGCAGTACTTC. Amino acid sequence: CASRALAGGPGLYEQYF.

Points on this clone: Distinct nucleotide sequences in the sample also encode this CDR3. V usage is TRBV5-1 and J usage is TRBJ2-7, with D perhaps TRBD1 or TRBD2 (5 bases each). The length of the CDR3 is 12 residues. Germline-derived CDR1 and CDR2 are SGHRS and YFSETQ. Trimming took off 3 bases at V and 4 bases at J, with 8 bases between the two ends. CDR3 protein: CASSSEGYEQYF. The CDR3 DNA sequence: TGCGCCAGCAGCTCCGAGGGGTACGAGCAGTACTTC.

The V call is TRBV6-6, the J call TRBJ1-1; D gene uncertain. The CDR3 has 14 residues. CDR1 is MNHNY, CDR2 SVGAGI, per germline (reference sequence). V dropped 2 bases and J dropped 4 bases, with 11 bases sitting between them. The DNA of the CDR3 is TGTGCCAGCAGTTACCTTCTGTCAAGCACTGAAGCTTTCTTT. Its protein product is CASSYLLSSTEAFF.

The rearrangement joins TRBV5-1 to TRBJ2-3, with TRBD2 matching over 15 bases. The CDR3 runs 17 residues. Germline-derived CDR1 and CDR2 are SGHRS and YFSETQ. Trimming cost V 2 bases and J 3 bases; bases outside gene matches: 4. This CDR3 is CASSLWTSGGVTDTQYF. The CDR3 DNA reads TGCGCCAGCAGCTTATGGACTAGCGGGGGGGTGACAGATACGCAGTATTTT.

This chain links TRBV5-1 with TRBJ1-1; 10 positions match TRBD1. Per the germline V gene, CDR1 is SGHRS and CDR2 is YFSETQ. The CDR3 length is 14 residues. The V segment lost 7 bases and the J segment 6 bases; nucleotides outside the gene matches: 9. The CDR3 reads CASQMGTGVPEAFF. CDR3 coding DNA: TGCGCCAGCCAAATGGGGACAGGGGTCCCTGAAGCTTTCTTT.

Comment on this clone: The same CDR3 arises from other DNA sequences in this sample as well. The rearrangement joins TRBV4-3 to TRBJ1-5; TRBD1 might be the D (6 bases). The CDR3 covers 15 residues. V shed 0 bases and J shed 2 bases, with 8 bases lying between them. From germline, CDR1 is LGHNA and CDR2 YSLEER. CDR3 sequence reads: CASSQEQGGNQPQHF. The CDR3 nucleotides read TGCGCCAGCAGCCAAGAACAGGGCGGCAATCAGCCCCAGCATTTT.

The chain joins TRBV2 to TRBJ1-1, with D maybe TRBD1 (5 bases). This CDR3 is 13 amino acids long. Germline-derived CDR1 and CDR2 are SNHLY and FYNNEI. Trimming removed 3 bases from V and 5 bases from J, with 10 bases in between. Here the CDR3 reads CASSDMGGTEAFF. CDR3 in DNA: TGTGCCAGCAGTGACATGGGGGGAACTGAAGCTTTCTTT.

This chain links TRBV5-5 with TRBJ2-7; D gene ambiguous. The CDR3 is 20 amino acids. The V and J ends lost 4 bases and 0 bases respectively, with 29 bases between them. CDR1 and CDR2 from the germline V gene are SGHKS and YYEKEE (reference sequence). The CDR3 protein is CASSPTSKVKAITYSYEQYF. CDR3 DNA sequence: TGTGCCAGCAGCCCGACTTCTAAGGTGAAGGCTATAACTTACTCCTACGAGCAGTACTTC. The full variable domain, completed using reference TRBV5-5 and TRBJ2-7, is DAGVTQSPTHLIKTRGQQVTLRCSPISGHKSVSWYQQVLGQGPQFIFQYYEKEERGRGNFPDRFSARQFPNYSSELNVNALLLGDSALYLCASSPTSKVKAITYSYEQYFGPGTRLTVT.

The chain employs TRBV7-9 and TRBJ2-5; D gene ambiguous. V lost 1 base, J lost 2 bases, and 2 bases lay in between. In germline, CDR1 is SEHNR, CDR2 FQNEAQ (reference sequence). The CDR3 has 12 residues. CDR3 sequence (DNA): TGTGCCAGCAGCTTAGATCAAGAGACCCAGTACTTC. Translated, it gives CASSLDQETQYF.

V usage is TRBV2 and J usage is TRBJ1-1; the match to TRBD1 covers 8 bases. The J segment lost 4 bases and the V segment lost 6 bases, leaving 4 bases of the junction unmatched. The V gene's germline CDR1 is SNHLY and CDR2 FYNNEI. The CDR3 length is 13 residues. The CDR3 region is CASRRTGGTEAFF. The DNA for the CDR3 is TGTGCCAGCAGACGAACAGGGGGCACTGAAGCTTTCTTT.

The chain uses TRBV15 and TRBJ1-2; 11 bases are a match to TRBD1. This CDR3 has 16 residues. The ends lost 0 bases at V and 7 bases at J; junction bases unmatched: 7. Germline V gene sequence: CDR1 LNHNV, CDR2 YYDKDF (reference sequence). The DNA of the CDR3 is TGTGCCACCAGCAGAGAAGGGACAGGGGGTGTATTTGGCTACACCTTC. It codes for CATSREGTGGVFGYTF.

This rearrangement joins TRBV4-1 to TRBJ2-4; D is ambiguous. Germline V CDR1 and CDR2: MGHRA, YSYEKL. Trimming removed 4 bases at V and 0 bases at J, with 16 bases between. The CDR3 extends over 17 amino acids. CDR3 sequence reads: CASSRSDGRVAKNIQYF. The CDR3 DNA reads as TGCGCCAGCAGCCGGAGTGACGGACGGGTAGCCAAAAACATTCAGTACTTC.